This T cell receptor beta chain was found in a study of CXCR3-negative and CXCR3-positive naive CD8 T cells. In preparing the TRB cDNA libraries, 5' RACE with UMI labels was used. One entry per CDR3 protein, without DNA, is what TCRdb gives after re-calling the 5' RACE reads. Its table records approximately 100,000 distinct CDR3 sequences. This TCR came from a human donor in good health. Some clones in this sample may be carry-over from other donors' samples. Sequencing used naive CXCR3- CD8+ T cells from blood. Subset noted: CD45RO-CCR7+CD27+CD95- naive CD8+ T cells lacking CXCR3 (TNR3-).

CDR3 in amino acids: CASSFREGQGAGETQYF. The gene calls are TRBV21-1 and TRBJ2-5; TCRdb gives TRBD1 as the D gene, but with no DNA this cannot be confirmed. TRBV21-1 is a pseudogene. This CDR3 is built from 17 residues.